These T cell receptor beta chains were read from a single sample in a study of response to subunit inactivated influenza vaccine. TCRdb reanalysed the RT-PCR reads using MiXCR and keeps one entry per CDR3 protein. The sample includes about 830,000 distinct CDR3 sequences, around a sixth of them seen just once. The sequencing here drew on PBMCs from blood, taken about 5 days after vaccination. The receptors originated from a man aged 50 to 59 who received an inactivated influenza vaccine. Each CDR3 is given without its conserved first and last residue. Fields, in order: CDR3 protein, V gene, J gene.

CDR3 protein: ASSYQGEVLF
V gene: TRBV5-1
J gene: TRBJ1-4

CDR3 protein: ASSQGSRIWGETQY
V gene: TRBV3-1
J gene: TRBJ2-5

CDR3 protein: ASSGTGTSAIYEQY
V gene: TRBV28
J gene: TRBJ2-7

CDR3 protein: ASRTGQGTDEQY
V gene: TRBV12-3/TRBV12-4
J gene: TRBJ2-7

CDR3 protein: ASSYGQGTTEAF
V gene: TRBV3-1
J gene: TRBJ1-1

CDR3 protein: SATRTGLSNQPQH
V gene: TRBV20-1
J gene: TRBJ1-5

CDR3 protein: ASSPIGGPAYEQY
V gene: TRBV7-6
J gene: TRBJ2-7

CDR3 protein: ASSQQPSGSNEQF
V gene: TRBV4-1
J gene: TRBJ2-1

CDR3 protein: ASKSRSGGSYNEQF
V gene: TRBV19
J gene: TRBJ2-1

CDR3 protein: ASSYIRSGELF
V gene: TRBV6-5
J gene: TRBJ2-2

CDR3 protein: ASSRLTLDRPTDTQY
V gene: TRBV27
J gene: TRBJ2-3

CDR3 protein: ASSPFGLGETQY
V gene: TRBV6-1
J gene: TRBJ2-5

CDR3 protein: ASSSGVAGGPDEQF
V gene: TRBV7-9
J gene: TRBJ2-1

CDR3 protein: ASSVSALLQETQY
V gene: TRBV9
J gene: TRBJ2-5

CDR3 protein: ASSRTSWYNEQF
V gene: TRBV12-3/TRBV12-4
J gene: TRBJ2-1

CDR3 protein: SARFRGRYNEQF
V gene: TRBV20-1
J gene: TRBJ2-1

CDR3 protein: ASSLVPDGGPSYGYT
V gene: TRBV5-1
J gene: TRBJ1-2

CDR3 protein: ASSLAGGQGNIQY
V gene: TRBV12-3/TRBV12-4
J gene: TRBJ2-4

CDR3 protein: ASRGTSGRAFYNEQF
V gene: TRBV28
J gene: TRBJ2-1

CDR3 protein: ASGSGALDTQY
V gene: TRBV5-1
J gene: TRBJ2-3

CDR3 protein: ASSDLSKGTGELF
V gene: TRBV6-1
J gene: TRBJ2-2

CDR3 protein: ASSYSFHSNQPQH
V gene: TRBV6-5
J gene: TRBJ1-5

CDR3 protein: ASSLAPTGYEQY
V gene: TRBV5-1
J gene: TRBJ2-7

CDR3 protein: ASSPEVGESSYEQY
V gene: TRBV4-3
J gene: TRBJ2-7

CDR3 protein: ASRDRRNTGELF
V gene: TRBV2
J gene: TRBJ2-2

CDR3 protein: SARVIEGRGGYT
V gene: TRBV20-1
J gene: TRBJ1-2

CDR3 protein: ASSLGAGQGNNYGYT
V gene: TRBV13
J gene: TRBJ1-2

CDR3 protein: ASSENLADVLLYEQF
V gene: TRBV5-8
J gene: TRBJ2-1

CDR3 protein: ATDPGTSGARSSYEQY
V gene: TRBV6-2/TRBV6-3
J gene: TRBJ2-7

CDR3 protein: ASSVQGGGPMNTEAF
V gene: TRBV7-9
J gene: TRBJ1-1

CDR3 protein: ASRGGLSNQPQH
V gene: TRBV12-3/TRBV12-4
J gene: TRBJ1-5

CDR3 protein: ASSQVGGQTHATDTQY
V gene: TRBV3-1
J gene: TRBJ2-3

CDR3 protein: ATLEGTDTQY
V gene: TRBV10-3
J gene: TRBJ2-3

CDR3 protein: SVDLGTGRVEQY
V gene: TRBV29-1
J gene: TRBJ2-7

CDR3 protein: SASGFRGTGELF
V gene: TRBV20-1
J gene: TRBJ2-2

CDR3 protein: ASSQDLVRNSYEKLF
V gene: TRBV4-3
J gene: TRBJ1-4

CDR3 protein: ASSQSPGRGLSYEQY
V gene: TRBV4-1
J gene: TRBJ2-7

CDR3 protein: ASSQEPPGGHTDTQY
V gene: TRBV4-1
J gene: TRBJ2-3

CDR3 protein: ASSFRLDETQY
V gene: TRBV6-6
J gene: TRBJ2-5

CDR3 protein: SGRQSRSDTQY
V gene: TRBV29-1
J gene: TRBJ2-3

CDR3 protein: ATSELAGNYNEQF
V gene: TRBV15
J gene: TRBJ2-1

CDR3 protein: ASSPSSGFYEQY
V gene: TRBV11-2
J gene: TRBJ2-7

CDR3 protein: ASSLVFENYEQY
V gene: TRBV5-1
J gene: TRBJ2-7

CDR3 protein: SVVTGRSYTEQF
V gene: TRBV29-1
J gene: TRBJ2-1

CDR3 protein: ASSMDLEQY
V gene: TRBV12-3/TRBV12-4
J gene: TRBJ2-7

CDR3 protein: SVGNGQPYEQY
V gene: TRBV29-1
J gene: TRBJ2-7

CDR3 protein: ASSGEGNYGYT
V gene: TRBV6-2/TRBV6-3
J gene: TRBJ1-2

CDR3 protein: ASRYDRDDGYT
V gene: TRBV5-1
J gene: TRBJ1-2

CDR3 protein: ASSLAVAGGYNEQF
V gene: TRBV7-2
J gene: TRBJ2-1

CDR3 protein: ASSLGGTGANVPT
V gene: TRBV5-1
J gene: TRBJ2-6

CDR3 protein: ASRIGSPGETQY
V gene: TRBV6-1
J gene: TRBJ2-5

CDR3 protein: ASRDRGDIQY
V gene: TRBV25-1
J gene: TRBJ2-4

CDR3 protein: SVESGVNTGELF
V gene: TRBV29-1
J gene: TRBJ2-2

CDR3 protein: ASSLGGPDKETQY
V gene: TRBV7-9
J gene: TRBJ2-5